Below are 26 T cell receptor beta chains sequenced from a single sample in a study of blood T cell repertoires in COVID-19. Produced via immunoSEQ multiplex PCR; TCRdb's table is partial and in-frame only. The table has 30,000 to 45,000 clones, approximately 88% seen once. Sequenced sample: peripheral blood. The receptor source for this set is a human donor in a cohort sampled during active COVID-19.

The chain joins TRBV2 to TRBJ2-7; TRBD2 matches at 12 bases. V lost 7 bases to trimming and J lost 3 bases; unmatched junction nucleotides: 4. The V gene's germline CDR1 is SNHLY and CDR2 FYNNEI. This CDR3 contains 14 residues. CDR3 nucleotides: TGTGCCAGCACTGGGACTAGCGGGTACTACGAGCAGTACTTC. It translates to CASTGTSGYYEQYF.

The chain links TRBV19 to TRBJ1-4; D may be TRBD1 (6 bases). The CDR3 runs to 16 residues. CDR1 LNHDA and CDR2 SQIVND come from the germline V gene (reference sequence). Trimming took off 5 bases at V and 3 bases at J, with 16 bases between the two ends. This CDR3 reads CASSGTGLRSNEKLFF. The CDR3 nucleotides read TGTGCCAGTAGTGGTACAGGGTTGCGGTCTAATGAAAAACTGTTTTTT.

This chain joins TRBV29-1 and TRBJ2-1; maybe TRBD1 (5 bases). This CDR3 is 13 amino acids long. The germline V gene encodes CDR1 SQVTM and CDR2 ANQGSEA. Trimming took off 3 bases at V and 7 bases at J, with 13 bases between the two ends. The CDR3 nucleotides read TGCAGCGTTGATAGAAGCAGGGCAAATGAGCAGTTCTTC. Translation: CSVDRSRANEQFF.

J is TRBJ1-1 and V is TRBV14; D may be TRBD1 (5 bases). Germline CDR1 and CDR2: SGHDN and FVKESK. The CDR3 is 16 residues long. The V gene lost 4 bases and the J gene lost 1 base, with 16 bases spanning the gap. The CDR3 coding sequence is TGTGCCAGCAGCCGTAACAGGTTCAGCTCGAACACTGAAGCTTTCTTT. It codes for CASSRNRFSSNTEAFF.

The V gene is TRBV6-4, the J gene TRBJ2-3, with D unclear. Germline CDR1 reads MRHNA; CDR2 reads SNTAGT. V lost 3 bases to trimming and J lost 0 bases, with 7 bases between them. The CDR3 loop spans 14 amino acids. CDR3 sequence (DNA): TGTGCCAGCAGTGATGGCATAAGCACAGATACGCAGTATTTT. Residues: CASSDGISTDTQYF.

The chain combines TRBV24-1 with TRBJ2-7; 8 bases map to TRBD2. The CDR3 is 13 amino acids. Germline V CDR1 and CDR2: KGHDR, SFDVKD. J gave up 3 bases and V 4 bases, and 1 base lay outside the gene matches. The CDR3 DNA is TGTGCCACCAGTGACCGGGGGGGCTACGAGCAGTACTTC. This translates into CATSDRGGYEQYF.

This sequence joins TRBV5-4 and TRBJ2-1, with a weak D call TRBD2 (6 bases). Trimming shortened V by 1 base and J by 5 bases, and 16 bases separated the two germline ends. Germline loops: CDR1 SGHNT, CDR2 YYREEE (reference sequence). The length of the CDR3 is 16 residues. Here the CDR3 DNA reads TGTGCCAGCAGCTTGAGCACGCGGGGCCGGGACAATGAGCAGTTCTTC. This gives the protein CASSLSTRGRDNEQFF. The whole variable domain, filled in from reference TRBV5-4 and TRBJ2-1, reads ETGVTQSPTHLIKTRGQQVTLRCSSQSGHNTVSWYQQALGQGPQFIFQYYREEENGRGNFPPRFSGLQFPNYSSELNVNALELDDSALYLCASSLSTRGRDNEQFFGPGTRLTVL.

This chain joins TRBV4-1 and TRBJ1-2; 10 bases fit TRBD1. Trimming took 3 bases from V and 4 from J; bases not matched to a gene: 8. Germline V CDR1 and CDR2: MGHRA, YSYEKL. The CDR3 contains 16 residues. The chain's CDR3 is CASSQGQGRNSYGYTF. As DNA, the CDR3 is TGCGCCAGCAGCCAGGGACAGGGGAGGAACTCCTATGGCTACACCTTC.

The gene calls are TRBV5-1 and TRBJ2-7; 12 bases agree with TRBD1. Germline values: CDR1 SGHRS, CDR2 YFSETQ. CDR3 size: 16 residues. The J segment lost 9 bases and the V segment lost 2 bases, leaving 12 bases of the junction unmatched. The CDR3 loop is CASSFPGQGAPKGQYF. CDR3 DNA sequence: TGCGCCAGCAGCTTCCCGGGACAGGGGGCCCCTAAGGGGCAGTACTTC.

This clone was detected once. The chain recombines TRBV12-5 with TRBJ2-1; TRBD2 matches at 13 bases. The V and J ends lost 0 bases and 7 bases, in that order; junction bases with no gene match: 12. The CDR3 is 19 residues long. Germline CDR1 LGHNT, CDR2 FRNRAP. The CDR3 DNA sequence: TGTGCTAGTGGTTTGGTAGCGGGAACTAGCGGGGGGGCCAGGAATGAGCAGTTCTTC. Translating it yields CASGLVAGTSGGARNEQFF.

This clone has only one observation. The chain employs TRBV5-1 and TRBJ1-1, with no clear D. This CDR3 spans 13 amino acids. The V end lost 2 bases, the J end lost 1 base, and 6 bases lay between the germline ends. Germline lookup yields CDR1 SGHRS and CDR2 YFSETQ. The CDR3 protein is CASSFQENTEAFF. The CDR3 DNA is TGCGCCAGCAGCTTTCAGGAGAACACTGAAGCTTTCTTT. Full variable domain (rest looked up from reference TRBV5-1 and TRBJ1-1): KAGVTQTPRYLIKTRGQQVTLSCSPISGHRSVSWYQQTPGQGLQFLFEYFSETQRNKGNFPGRFSGRQFSNSRSEMNVSTLELGDSALYLCASSFQENTEAFFGQGTRLTVV.

V gene TRBV28 combines with J gene TRBJ2-3, with a possible D match to TRBD2 (5 bases). In germline, CDR1 is MDHEN, CDR2 SYDVKM. The CDR3 length is 13 residues. Between the trimmed V and J ends, which lost 7 bases and 3 bases, there was a span of 11 bases. The CDR3 loop reads CASTPAGTDTQYF. CDR3 DNA: TGTGCCAGCACACCCGCGGGTACAGATACGCAGTATTTT.

The genes are TRBV6-5 and TRBJ1-1, with TRBD1 as a possible D gene (6 bases). Germline assignment: CDR1 MNHEY and CDR2 SVGAGI. Trimming left V 6 bases short and J 5 bases short, with 19 bases between. This CDR3 contains 15 residues. CDR3 in amino acids: CASSRRDTRQTEAFF. The CDR3 DNA reads as TGTGCCAGCAGCCGCCGGGACACCCGACAGACTGAAGCTTTCTTT.

The chain combines TRBV27 with TRBJ2-7, with 11 bases fitting TRBD1. CDR3 length: 15 residues. Losses at the gene ends were 5 bases for V and 3 bases for J; bases not matched to a gene: 6. CDR1 and CDR2 from the germline V gene are MNHEY and SMNVEV (reference sequence). CDR3 coding DNA: TGTGCCAGCAGTGAGGGACAGGGGGTTTACTACGAGCAGTACTTC. Its translation: CASSEGQGVYYEQYF.

The chain employs TRBV5-1 and TRBJ2-7, with D perhaps TRBD1 (6 bases). The CDR3 totals 13 residues. Trimming stripped 4 bases from V and 4 bases from J, with 12 bases between. Germline V lookup: CDR1 SGHRS, CDR2 YFSETQ. CDR3: CASSVEQGYEQYF. The CDR3 DNA reads as TGCGCCAGCAGCGTAGAACAGGGTTACGAGCAGTACTTC.

CDR3 coding DNA: TGTGCCAGCAGTGAGGCAGGGTTTAACACTGAAGCTTTCTTT. Its protein product is CASSEAGFNTEAFF. V usage is TRBV25-1 and J usage is TRBJ1-1; D might be TRBD1 (5 bases). Trimming removed 3 bases from V and 2 bases from J, with 10 bases in between. The CDR3 is 14 amino acids. Per germline, CDR1 MGHDK and CDR2 SYGVNS.

This chain uses TRBV6-1 with TRBJ1-3; possible D gene TRBD1, 6 bases. CDR1 and CDR2 (germline): MNHNS, SASEGT. This CDR3 has 17 amino acids. V lost 3 bases and J lost 3, with 18 bases in between. The CDR3 DNA sequence: TGTGCCAGCAGTGATGAGTGGCAGGGGCACTTTGGAAACACCATATATTTT. This translates into CASSDEWQGHFGNTIYF.

This clone was seen a handful of times. The rearrangement links TRBV7-9 to TRBJ2-7, with D tentatively TRBD1 (6 bases). Germline lookup yields CDR1 SEHNR and CDR2 FQNEAQ (reference sequence). Deletions cut 2 bases from V and 0 bases from J, with 11 bases between. This CDR3 has 15 amino acids. The CDR3 is CASSLSAGASYEQYF. The CDR3 bases are TGTGCCAGCAGCTTATCCGCAGGGGCCTCCTACGAGCAGTACTTC.

The gene calls are TRBV19 and TRBJ1-1; D gene ambiguous. Germline loops: CDR1 LNHDA, CDR2 SQIVND (reference sequence). The CDR3 has 15 residues. V gave up 3 bases and J gave up 1 base, with 12 bases separating them. For the CDR3, the DNA is TGTGCCAGTAGTATCGGGAGAATCGGGAACACTGAAGCTTTCTTT. Amino acids: CASSIGRIGNTEAFF.

The rearrangement uses TRBV6-4 and TRBJ2-5, with TRBD2 matching over 8 bases. J gave up 2 bases and V 2 bases, and 10 bases lay outside the gene matches. The CDR3 sequence is 17 residues long. CDR1 MRHNA and CDR2 SNTAGT come from the germline V gene. Here the CDR3 reads CASSDIGGGPRQETQYF. The CDR3 nucleotides are TGTGCCAGCAGTGACATCGGGGGGGGACCTAGACAAGAGACCCAGTACTTC.

The J gene is TRBJ1-4, the V gene TRBV15, with 11 bases aligning to TRBD1. CDR1 and CDR2 (germline): LNHNV, YYDKDF (reference sequence). V trimming: 1 base; J trimming: 7 bases; junction bases outside the gene matches: 11. The CDR3 is made up of 18 amino acids. The CDR3 here is CATSRGPEGQGVSEKLFF. CDR3 DNA sequence: TGTGCCACCAGCAGAGGACCTGAGGGACAGGGGGTTTCTGAAAAACTGTTTTTT.

The CDR3 spells CATGNRGYEQYF. As DNA, the CDR3 is TGTGCCACCGGGAACAGGGGCTACGAGCAGTACTTC. The gene calls are TRBV15 and TRBJ2-7, with TRBD1 matching over 7 bases. The CDR3 extends over 12 amino acids. The V segment lost 8 bases and the J segment 3 bases; nucleotides outside the gene matches: 4. Germline CDR1 and CDR2: LNHNV and YYDKDF (reference sequence). The entire variable domain, with the rest obtained from reference TRBV15 and TRBJ2-7, is as follows: DAMVIQNPRYQVTQFGKPVTLSCSQTLNHNVMYWYQQKSSQAPKLLFHYYDKDFNNEADTPDNFQSRRPNTSFCFLDIRSPGLGDTAMYLCATGNRGYEQYFGPGTRLTVT.

The rearrangement uses TRBV19 and TRBJ2-7; 8 nucleotides align to TRBD1. Germline V gene sequence: CDR1 LNHDA, CDR2 SQIVND (reference sequence). The junction had 14 bases not matched to a gene; V was cut back by 3 bases and J by 7 bases. The CDR3 spans 16 residues. Here the CDR3 DNA reads TGTGCCAGTAGTATCCCCGACAGGGGTGGATGGGGTGAGCAGTACTTC. Its translation: CASSIPDRGGWGEQYF.

This chain uses TRBV5-8 with TRBJ2-5; 11 nucleotides line up with TRBD2. Losses at the gene ends were 6 bases for V and 5 bases for J; bases not matched to a gene: 12. In germline, CDR1 is SGHTS, CDR2 YDEGEE. The CDR3 has 16 residues. The chain's CDR3 is CASNRGLAGSGETQYF. CDR3 nucleotides: TGTGCCAGCAACCGAGGACTAGCGGGTAGCGGGGAGACCCAGTACTTC.

The CDR3 protein is CASSLVTGSYEQYF. CDR3 coding DNA: TGCGCCAGCAGCTTGGTTACCGGGAGCTACGAGCAGTACTTC. The chain combines TRBV5-1 with TRBJ2-7, with a weak D call TRBD2 (6 bases). CDR3 size: 14 residues. V was cut by 0 bases and J by 3 bases, with 10 bases left in between. Per the germline V gene, CDR1 is SGHRS and CDR2 is YFSETQ.

With respect to this clone: Germline is not matched at one junction end, which may reflect a read error. Other DNA sequences from this sample encode an identical CDR3 as well. The chain links TRBV10-2 to TRBJ2-3; D unresolved. Germline assignment: CDR1 WSHSY and CDR2 SAAADI. This CDR3 has 15 residues. This CDR3 is CASSESPVSTDTQYF. In nucleotides, the CDR3 is TGCGCCAGCAGCGAGTCCCCAGTGAGCACAGATACGCAGTATTTT.